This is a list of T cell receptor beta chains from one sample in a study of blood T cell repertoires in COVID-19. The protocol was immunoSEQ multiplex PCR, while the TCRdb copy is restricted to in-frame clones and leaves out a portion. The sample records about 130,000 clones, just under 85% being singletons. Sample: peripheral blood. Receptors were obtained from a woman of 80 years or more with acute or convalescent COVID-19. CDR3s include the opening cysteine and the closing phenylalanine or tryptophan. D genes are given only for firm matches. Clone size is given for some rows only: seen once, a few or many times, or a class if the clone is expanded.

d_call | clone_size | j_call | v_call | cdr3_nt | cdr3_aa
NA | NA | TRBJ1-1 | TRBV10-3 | TGTGCCATCAGTGACCCGGGGAGGGTTTCCACTGAAGCTTTCTTT | CAISDPGRVSTEAFF
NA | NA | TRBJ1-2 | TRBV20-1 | TGCAGTTGGCGGGTCGATGGCTACACCTTC | CSWRVDGYTF
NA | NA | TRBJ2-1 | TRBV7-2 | TGTGCCAGCAGCTCGGGACACTACAATGAGCAGTTCTTC | CASSSGHYNEQFF
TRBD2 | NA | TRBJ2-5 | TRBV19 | TGTGCCAGCCACCCCGGGGGGAACCGACTGTCGGAGACCCAGTACTTC | CASHPGGNRLSETQYF
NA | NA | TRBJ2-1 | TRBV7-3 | TGTGCCAGCAGCTTAATGGCGGGCGGTGAGCAGTTCTTC | CASSLMAGGEQFF
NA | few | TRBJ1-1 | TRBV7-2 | TGTGCCAGCAGCTTAGCGACACTGAACACTGAAGCTTTCTTT | CASSLATLNTEAFF
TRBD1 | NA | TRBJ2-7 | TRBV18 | TGTGCCAGCTCACAAACCGGGACAGGCCCCTACGAGCAGTACTTC | CASSQTGTGPYEQYF
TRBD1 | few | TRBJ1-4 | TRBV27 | TGTGCCAGCAGTCCGATAGGGAGACAGGGGAATGAAAAACTGTTTTTT | CASSPIGRQGNEKLFF
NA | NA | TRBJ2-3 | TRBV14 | TGTGCCAGCAGCCATCGCAGGGTATTGGGCACAGATACGCAGTATTTT | CASSHRRVLGTDTQYF
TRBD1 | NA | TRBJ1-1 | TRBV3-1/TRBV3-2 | TGTGCCAGCAGCGATCGACAGGGGGTTAGGGGTACTGAAGCTTTCTTT | CASSDRQGVRGTEAFF
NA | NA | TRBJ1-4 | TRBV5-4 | TGTGCCAGCAGCTTGGGGGCGGTAGTTAGGGGAAAAGAAAAACTGTTTTTT | CASSLGAVVRGKEKLFF
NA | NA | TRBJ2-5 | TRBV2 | TGTGCCAGCAGTGCAGGGCGGGAGACCCAGTACTTC | CASSAGRETQYF
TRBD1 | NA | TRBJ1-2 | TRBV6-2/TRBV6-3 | TGTGCCAGCAGTCGGACAGGGCCTTCACCTACCTATGGCTACACCTTC | CASSRTGPSPTYGYTF
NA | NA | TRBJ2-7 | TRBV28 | TGTGCCAGCAGCTCGAGGCAGGGAAACTACGAGCAGTACTTC | CASSSRQGNYEQYF
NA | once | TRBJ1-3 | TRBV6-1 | TGTGCCAGCAGTGAGGGGTCAGGGGATGGAAACACCATATATTTT | CASSEGSGDGNTIYF
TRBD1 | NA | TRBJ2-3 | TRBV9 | TGTGCCAGCAGCACACGTGGACAGGGGGGTACAGATACGCAGTATTTT | CASSTRGQGGTDTQYF
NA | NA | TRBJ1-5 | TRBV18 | TGTGCCAGCTCACCAGGGCAGTATAGCAATCAGCCCCAGCATTTT | CASSPGQYSNQPQHF
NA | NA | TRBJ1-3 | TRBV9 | TGTGCCAGCGCAACGCCCAGAAGAAACACCATATATTTT | CASATPRRNTIYF
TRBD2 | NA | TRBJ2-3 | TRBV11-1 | TGTGCCAGCAGAACTAGCGGGGGTTCAGATACGCAGTATTTT | CASRTSGGSDTQYF
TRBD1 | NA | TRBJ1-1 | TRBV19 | TGTGCCAGTAGGGCAGGGGGATCGACTGAAGCTTTCTTT | CASRAGGSTEAFF
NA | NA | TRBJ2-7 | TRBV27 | TGTGCCAGCAGTCCTTTGGCGGGAACCCGTGCTGCTAGCTCCTACGAGCAGTACTTC | CASSPLAGTRAASSYEQYF
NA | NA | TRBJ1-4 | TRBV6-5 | TGTGCCAGCAGTTACTCAACAGGTTTTAATGAAAAACTGTTTTTT | CASSYSTGFNEKLFF
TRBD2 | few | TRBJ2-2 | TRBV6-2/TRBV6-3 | TGTGCCAGCAGTTACACCAGCGGGGGGAACACCGGGGAGCTGTTTTTT | CASSYTSGGNTGELFF
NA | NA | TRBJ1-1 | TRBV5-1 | TGCGCCAGCAGCTTGGCAGAAAACACTGAAGCTTTCTTT | CASSLAENTEAFF
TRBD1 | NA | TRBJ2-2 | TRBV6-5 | TGTGCCGGCCAGGAGGGACAGGCGAACACCGGGGAGCTGTTTTTT | CAGQEGQANTGELFF
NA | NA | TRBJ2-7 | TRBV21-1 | TGTGCCAGCAGGAGGGACAGGGGGTATGAGCAGTACTTC | CASRRDRGYEQYF
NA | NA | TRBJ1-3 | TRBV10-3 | TGTGCCATCAGTGAAACAGAGTCGGGAAACACCATATATTTT | CAISETESGNTIYF
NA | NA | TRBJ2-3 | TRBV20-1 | TGCAGTGCTAGTTCCTCGGACAGCGCCGGAGATACGCAGTATTTT | CSASSSDSAGDTQYF
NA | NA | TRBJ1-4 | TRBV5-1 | TGCGCCAGCAGCTCGTTGGGGCTAAATGAAAAACTGTTTTTT | CASSSLGLNEKLFF
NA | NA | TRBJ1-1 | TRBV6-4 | TGTGCCAGCAAGGTAGAACCTAGCATGAACACTGAAGCTTTCTTT | CASKVEPSMNTEAFF
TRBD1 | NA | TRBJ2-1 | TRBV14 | TGTGCCAGCAGCCGGGACAGGCACAATGAGCAGTTCTTC | CASSRDRHNEQFF
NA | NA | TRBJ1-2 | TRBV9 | TGTGCCAGCAGCGTAGGGGGAGCGGGGACGCTCTATGGCTACACCTTC | CASSVGGAGTLYGYTF